These 10 T cell receptor beta chains were all obtained from the same sample, sequenced in a study of blood T cell repertoires in COVID-19. The assay was immunoSEQ multiplex PCR, and TCRdb's table has in-frame clones only and misses some. Of tens of thousands of clones detected, approximately 78% appear once; the ten largest clones hold roughly 13%. Sequenced input: peripheral blood. These receptors all come from a human donor with acute or convalescent COVID-19. The donor label of this sample is uncertain.

The chain recombines TRBV11-3 with TRBJ2-3; 7 bases map to TRBD2. CDR3 length equals 15 residues. Trimming removed 5 bases from V and 2 bases from J; junction bases left unmatched: 7. The germline V gene has CDR1 SGHNT and CDR2 YENEEA. The CDR3 reads CASSREAQPTDTQYF. In DNA form, the CDR3 reads TGTGCCAGCAGCCGGGAGGCGCAGCCCACAGATACGCAGTATTTT. The entire variable domain, with the rest obtained from reference TRBV11-3 and TRBJ2-3, is as follows: EAGVVQSPRYKIIEKKQPVAFWCNPISGHNTLYWYLQNLGQGPELLIRYENEEAVDDSQLPKDRFSAERLKGVDSTLKIQPAELGDSAVYLCASSREAQPTDTQYFGPGTRLTVL.

The chain uses TRBV28 and TRBJ2-5; weak D call: TRBD2 (6 bases). The CDR3 spans 14 residues. The V and J ends lost 3 bases and 5 bases respectively, with 13 bases between them. Germline V gene data show CDR1 as MDHEN and CDR2 as SYDVKM. The CDR3 loop is CASSLNGGWETQYF. CDR3 coding DNA: TGTGCCAGCAGTTTGAACGGGGGATGGGAGACCCAGTACTTC.

This chain connects TRBV27 to TRBJ1-5, with 7 bases matching TRBD1. Trimming at V came to 6 bases and at J to 0 bases, leaving 2 bases not matched to a gene. Germline CDR1 reads MNHEY; CDR2 reads SMNVEV (reference sequence). CDR3 size: 14 residues. CDR3 nucleotides: TGTGCCAGCAGGACAGGGCATAGCAATCAGCCCCAGCATTTT. Amino acid sequence: CASRTGHSNQPQHF.

The chain couples TRBV19 to TRBJ1-5, with a tentative D call TRBD1 (6 bases). Trimming took off 5 bases at V and 3 bases at J, with 14 bases between the two ends. The germline gives CDR1 LNHDA, CDR2 SQIVND (reference sequence). The CDR3 extends over 15 amino acids. In nucleotides, the CDR3 is TGTGCCAGTAGTCCGGAAGGACAGTTCAATCAGCCCCAGCATTTT. Its protein product is CASSPEGQFNQPQHF.

The gene calls are TRBV24-1 and TRBJ1-2, with D hard to call. The CDR3 sequence is 12 residues long. Germline V gene data show CDR1 as KGHDR and CDR2 as SFDVKD. Trimming cost V 9 bases and J 7 bases, with 14 bases left between them. CDR3 in DNA: TGTGCCACCTCCCCCGGGGAGGTTGGCTACACCTTC. This encodes CATSPGEVGYTF.

The chain uses TRBV28 and TRBJ2-7, with TRBD1 matching over 8 bases. J was trimmed by 7 bases and V by 6 bases; bases with no gene match: 14. Germline values: CDR1 MDHEN, CDR2 SYDVKM. This CDR3 is 15 amino acids long. CDR3 loop: CASSLLDRARGEQYF. DNA for the CDR3: TGTGCCAGCAGCCTTTTGGACAGGGCGCGAGGTGAGCAGTACTTC.

This clone has just one count. This chain connects TRBV29-1 to TRBJ1-1, with 8 bases identical to TRBD1. There are 12 residues in the CDR3. Trimming took 7 bases from V and 4 from J; bases not matched to a gene: 5. The germline gives CDR1 SQVTM, CDR2 ANQGSEA. For the CDR3, the DNA is TGCAGCGATATAACAGGGGGCACTGAAGCTTTCTTT. It encodes CSDITGGTEAFF.

CDR3 loop: CASSLGAGENIQYF. The CDR3 nucleotides are TGCGCCAGCAGCTTGGGGGCCGGGGAAAACATTCAGTACTTC. The chain uses TRBV5-1 and TRBJ2-4; D might be TRBD2 (5 bases). V lost 0 bases and J 5 bases, leaving 9 bases between the germline ends. The CDR3 sequence is 14 residues long. Germline CDR1 is SGHRS and CDR2 is YFSETQ. Drawing the rest from reference TRBV5-1 and TRBJ2-4, the complete variable domain is KAGVTQTPRYLIKTRGQQVTLSCSPISGHRSVSWYQQTPGQGLQFLFEYFSETQRNKGNFPGRFSGRQFSNSRSEMNVSTLELGDSALYLCASSLGAGENIQYFGAGTRLSVL.

J is TRBJ2-5 and V is TRBV4-2; TRBD2 agrees at 7 bases. CDR1 is LGHNA, CDR2 YNFKEQ, per germline. Losses at the gene ends were 1 base for V and 0 bases for J; bases not matched to a gene: 8. This CDR3 is 17 amino acids long. This CDR3 is CASSQGSSGAHQETQYF. The DNA for the CDR3 is TGTGCCAGCAGCCAAGGGTCCAGCGGGGCTCACCAAGAGACCCAGTACTTC.

The chain carries TRBV6-5 and TRBJ2-7, with 9 positions matching TRBD1. V shed 2 bases and J 4 bases; nucleotides not matched to a gene: 3. The germline V gene has CDR1 MNHEY and CDR2 SVGAGI. The CDR3 is 14 residues long. Here the CDR3 reads CASSYGTGRYEQYF. CDR3 DNA: TGTGCCAGCAGTTACGGGACAGGGCGATACGAGCAGTACTTC.